These 10 T cell receptor beta chains were sequenced from one sample in a study of blood T cell repertoires in COVID-19. Assay used: immunoSEQ multiplex PCR; TCRdb lists only in-frame clones, some missing. This sample yields under 200,000 clones, of which 70% to 90% are seen a single time; 20% to 25% belongs to the top ten. Sequences were obtained from PBMCs or T cells enriched from blood (not recorded which). All receptors come from a middle-aged woman in a cohort exposed to, infected with or recovered from COVID-19 (not recorded which).

V and J are TRBV6-2 or TRBV6-3 and TRBJ1-2; no clear D gene. The germline V gene encodes CDR1 MNHEY and CDR2 SVGEGT. This CDR3 has 14 residues. The V end was cut by 0 bases, the J end by 6 bases, with 11 bases between. As DNA, the CDR3 is TGTGCCAGCAGTTACTCGAGCGGGGTGGATGGCTACACCTTC. It encodes CASSYSSGVDGYTF.

A note on this clone: One end of the junction does not line up with germline, which may come from a read error. This chain uses TRBV3-1 (or the pseudogene TRBV3-2) with TRBJ1-5; D is perhaps TRBD1 (5 bases). The CDR3 consists of 14 residues. Germline CDR1 is LGHDT and CDR2 is YNNKEL (reference sequence). The CDR3 DNA sequence: TGTGCCAGCACCCAAGGGAGGGGACGATGGCCCCAGCATTTT. Amino acids: CASTQGRGRWPQHF.

The V call is TRBV19, the J call TRBJ2-1; the match to TRBD2 covers 13 bases. The CDR3 has 15 residues. Germline-derived CDR1 and CDR2 are LNHDA and SQIVND (reference sequence). V dropped 7 bases and J dropped 6; count of bases not matched to a gene: 6. The CDR3 spells CASITTSGGANEQFF. Here the CDR3 DNA reads TGTGCCAGTATTACAACTAGCGGGGGGGCCAATGAGCAGTTCTTC.

V is TRBV28 and J is TRBJ2-3, with 12 bases identical to TRBD2. This CDR3 region has 16 residues. V dropped 6 bases and J dropped 5; count of bases not matched to a gene: 9. In germline, CDR1 is MDHEN, CDR2 SYDVKM. The CDR3 DNA follows: TGTGCCAGCAGCCCAAGGACTAGCGGGGCGCTAGATACGCAGTATTTT. Its protein is CASSPRTSGALDTQYF. The variable domain in full, completed from reference TRBV28 and TRBJ2-3, reads DVKVTQSSRYLVKRTGEKVFLECVQDMDHENMFWYRQDPGLGLRLIYFSYDVKMKEKGDIPEGYSVSREKKERFSLILESASTNQTSMYLCASSPRTSGALDTQYFGPGTRLTVL.

There are a few counts of this clone. This chain connects TRBV30 to TRBJ1-5; possibly TRBD1 for D (5 bases). The germline V gene has CDR1 GTSNPN and CDR2 SVGIG (reference sequence). Trimming shortened V by 2 bases and J by 2 bases, and 10 bases separated the two germline ends. The CDR3 has 14 residues. The CDR3 loop is CAWSYGGGNQPQHF. The CDR3 DNA sequence: TGTGCCTGGAGTTACGGAGGGGGCAATCAGCCCCAGCATTTT. The full variable domain, in which reference TRBV30 and TRBJ1-5 provide the parts outside the CDR3, is SQTIHQWPATLVQPVGSPLSLECTVEGTSNPNLYWYRQAAGRGLQLLFYSVGIGQISSEVPQNLSASRPQDRQFILSSKKLLLSDSGFYLCAWSYGGGNQPQHFGDGTRLSIL.

This rearrangement joins TRBV13 to TRBJ1-1; D uncertain. The CDR3 sequence is 13 residues long. V was shortened by 5 bases and J by 1 base, with 8 bases between the two germline ends. Germline CDR1 PRHDT, CDR2 FYEKMQ (reference sequence). CDR3 DNA sequence: TGTGCCAGCAGCCCCCCGTGGAACACTGAAGCTTTCTTT. Protein product: CASSPPWNTEAFF. The variable domain in full, with the rest retrieved from reference TRBV13 and TRBJ1-1, is AAGVIQSPRHLIKEKRETATLKCYPIPRHDTVYWYQQGPGQDPQFLISFYEKMQSDKGSIPDRFSAQQFSDYHSELNMSSLELGDSALYFCASSPPWNTEAFFGQGTRLTVV.

This rearrangement joins TRBV10-2 to TRBJ1-1; 9 bases align to TRBD1. Trimming took 8 bases from V and 1 from J; bases not matched to a gene: 5. CDR3 size: 14 residues. CDR1 is WSHSY and CDR2 is SAAADI in the germline V gene. This chain's CDR3 is CASRPGQGNTEAFF. The CDR3, as DNA: TGCGCCAGCCGTCCGGGACAGGGGAACACTGAAGCTTTCTTT.

The rearrangement joins TRBV25-1 to TRBJ1-1; 7 nucleotides match TRBD1. Trimming took 6 bases from V and 8 from J; bases not matched to a gene: 6. The length of the CDR3 is 12 residues. Germline loops: CDR1 MGHDK, CDR2 SYGVNS. The CDR3 nucleotides are TGTGCCAGCAGCGTCGGGACAGCCGAAGCTTTCTTT. Its protein product is CASSVGTAEAFF.

The gene calls are TRBV21-1 and TRBJ1-5. TRBV21-1 has pseudogene status. This CDR3 has 14 residues. The CDR3 DNA follows: TGTGCCAGCAGCAAAGGGGGAGGGATACAGCCCCAGCATTTT. Its protein is CASSKGGGIQPQHF.

The CDR3 DNA is TGTGCCAGCAGCTTAGTCCCGCTTCCTAGCGGGACCACAGATACGCAGTATTTT. Protein: CASSLVPLPSGTTDTQYF. J is TRBJ2-3 and V is TRBV7-2; 9 bases fit TRBD2. There are 18 residues in the CDR3. Germline lookup yields CDR1 SGHTA and CDR2 FQGNSA. The junction had 10 bases not matched to a gene; V was cut back by 1 base and J by 2 bases.